The 2 T cell receptor beta chains presented below share a single source sample, sequenced in a study of shared clonotypes between healthy human individuals. Repertoires were generated with immunoSEQ multiplex PCR, while TCRdb's copy carries only in-frame clones and drops some. The sample has 900,000 to 1,200,000 clones, approximately 78% seen once. The specimen sequenced was memory CD4+ T cells from PBMCs. The subset was: CD45RA-negative fraction. The receptors were gathered from a man between 18 and 29 years old in good health. Some clones in this sample may be carry-over from other donors' samples.

About this clone itself: One end of the junction varies from germline; a read error may be responsible. This chain uses TRBV6-1 with TRBJ1-3; D is unresolved. Germline CDR1 MNHNS, CDR2 SASEGT. The CDR3 contains 13 residues. CDR3 sequence reads: CASSDKGGHTIYF. DNA of the CDR3: TGTGCCAGCAGTGATAAAGGTGGACACACCATATATTTT.

For this clone: A much larger clone lies a single base off, so this may be a read error. CDR3: CSVDSTTQKKQFF. The CDR3 region has the DNA TGCAGCGTTGATTCGACTACTCAAAAGAAGCAGTTCTTC. V gene TRBV29-1 combines with J gene TRBJ2-1, with D perhaps matching TRBD2 (5 bases). Germline V gene data show CDR1 as SQVTM and CDR2 as ANQGSEA. Deletions cut 3 bases from V and 11 bases from J, with 17 bases between. This CDR3 has 13 amino acids.